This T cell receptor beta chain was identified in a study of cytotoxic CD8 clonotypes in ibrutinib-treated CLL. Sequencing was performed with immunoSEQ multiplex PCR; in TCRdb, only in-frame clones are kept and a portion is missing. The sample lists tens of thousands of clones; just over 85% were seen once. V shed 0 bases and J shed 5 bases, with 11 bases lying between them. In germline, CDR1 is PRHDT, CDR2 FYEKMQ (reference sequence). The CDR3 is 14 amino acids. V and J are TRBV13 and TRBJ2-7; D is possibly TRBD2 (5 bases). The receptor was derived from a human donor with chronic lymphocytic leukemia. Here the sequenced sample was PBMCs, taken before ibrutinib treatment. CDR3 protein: CASSLGEVFDEQYF. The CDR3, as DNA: TGTGCCAGCAGCTTAGGGGAGGTTTTTGACGAGCAGTACTTC.